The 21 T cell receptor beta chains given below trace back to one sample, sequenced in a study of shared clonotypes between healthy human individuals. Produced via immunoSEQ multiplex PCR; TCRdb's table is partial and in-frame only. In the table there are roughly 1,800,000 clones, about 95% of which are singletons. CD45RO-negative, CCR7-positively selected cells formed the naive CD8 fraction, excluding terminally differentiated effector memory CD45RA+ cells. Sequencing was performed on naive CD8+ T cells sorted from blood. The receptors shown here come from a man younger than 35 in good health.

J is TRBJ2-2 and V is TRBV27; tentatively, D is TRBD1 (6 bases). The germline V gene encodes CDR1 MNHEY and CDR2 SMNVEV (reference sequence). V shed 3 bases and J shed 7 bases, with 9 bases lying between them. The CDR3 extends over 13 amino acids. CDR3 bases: TGTGCCAGCAGTTTCGGGGACAACGGGGAGCTGTTTTTT. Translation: CASSFGDNGELFF.

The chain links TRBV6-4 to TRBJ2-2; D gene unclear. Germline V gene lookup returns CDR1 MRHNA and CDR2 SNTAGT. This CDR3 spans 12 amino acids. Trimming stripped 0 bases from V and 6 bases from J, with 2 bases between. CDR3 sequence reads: CASSDSAGELFF. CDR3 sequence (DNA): TGTGCCAGCAGTGACTCTGCCGGGGAGCTGTTTTTT.

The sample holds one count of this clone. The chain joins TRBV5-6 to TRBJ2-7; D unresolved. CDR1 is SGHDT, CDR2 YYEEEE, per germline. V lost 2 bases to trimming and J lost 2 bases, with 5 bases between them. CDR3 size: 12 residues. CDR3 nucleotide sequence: TGTGCCAGCAGCTTACAGACCTACGAGCAGTACTTC. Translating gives CASSLQTYEQYF.

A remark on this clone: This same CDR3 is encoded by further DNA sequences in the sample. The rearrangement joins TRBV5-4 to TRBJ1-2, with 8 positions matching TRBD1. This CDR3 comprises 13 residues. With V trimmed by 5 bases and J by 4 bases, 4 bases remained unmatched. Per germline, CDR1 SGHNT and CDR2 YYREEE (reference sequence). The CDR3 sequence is CASSLDRGYGYTF. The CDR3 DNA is TGTGCCAGCAGTTTAGACAGGGGCTATGGCTACACCTTC.

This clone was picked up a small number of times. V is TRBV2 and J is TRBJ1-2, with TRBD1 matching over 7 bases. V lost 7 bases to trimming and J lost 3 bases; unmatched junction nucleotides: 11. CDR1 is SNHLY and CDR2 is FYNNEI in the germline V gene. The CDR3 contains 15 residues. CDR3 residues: CASTEQGWTDYGYTF. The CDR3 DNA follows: TGTGCCAGCACAGAACAGGGGTGGACGGACTATGGCTACACCTTC.

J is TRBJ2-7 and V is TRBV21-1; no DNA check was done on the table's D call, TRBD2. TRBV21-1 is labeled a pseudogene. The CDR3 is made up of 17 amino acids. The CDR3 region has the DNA TGTGCCAGCAGCAAAGGGGCCGGGACTAGCGGTTCCTACGAGCAGTACTTC. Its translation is CASSKGAGTSGSYEQYF.

CDR3 DNA: TGTGCCAGCAGCAAAGGGGGGGCTAGCGGGTCAGAGAGCTACGAGCAGTACTTC. It codes for CASSKGGASGSESYEQYF. The J gene is TRBJ2-7, the V gene TRBV21-1; TRBD2 reflects the table's D call only, with no check against the DNA. TRBV21-1 is reported as a pseudogene. This CDR3 has 18 residues.

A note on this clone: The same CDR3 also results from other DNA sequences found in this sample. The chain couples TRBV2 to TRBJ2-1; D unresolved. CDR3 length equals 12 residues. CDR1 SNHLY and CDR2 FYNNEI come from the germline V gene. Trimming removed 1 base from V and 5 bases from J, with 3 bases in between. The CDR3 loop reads CASSEDHNEQFF. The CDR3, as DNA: TGTGCCAGCAGTGAAGACCACAATGAGCAGTTCTTC.

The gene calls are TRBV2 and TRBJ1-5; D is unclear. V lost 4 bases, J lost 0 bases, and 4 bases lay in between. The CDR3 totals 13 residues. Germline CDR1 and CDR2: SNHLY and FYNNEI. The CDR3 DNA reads TGTGCCAGCAGTGTATATAGCAATCAGCCCCAGCATTTT. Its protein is CASSVYSNQPQHF.

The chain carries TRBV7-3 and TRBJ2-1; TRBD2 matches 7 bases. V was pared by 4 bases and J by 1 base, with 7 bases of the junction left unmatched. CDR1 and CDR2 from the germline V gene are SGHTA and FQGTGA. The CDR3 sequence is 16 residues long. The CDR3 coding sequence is TGTGCCAGCAGCTCCACAGGCGGGGGATCCTACAATGAGCAGTTCTTC. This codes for CASSSTGGGSYNEQFF.

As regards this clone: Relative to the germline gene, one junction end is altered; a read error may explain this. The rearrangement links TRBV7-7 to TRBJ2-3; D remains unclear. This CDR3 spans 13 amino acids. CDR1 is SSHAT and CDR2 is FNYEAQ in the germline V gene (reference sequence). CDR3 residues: CASSLNRADTQYF. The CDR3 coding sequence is TGTGCTAGCAGCTTAAATCGGGCAGATACGCAGTATTTT.

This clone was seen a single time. As DNA, the CDR3 is TGCGCCAGCAGCCCCGGGATACACTACGAGCAGTACTTC. Protein: CASSPGIHYEQYF. This rearrangement joins TRBV4-3 to TRBJ2-7, with a possible D match to TRBD2 (5 bases). Germline V gives CDR1 LGHNA, CDR2 YSLEER. V lost 4 bases to trimming and J lost 3 bases, with 10 bases between them. The CDR3 runs 13 residues.

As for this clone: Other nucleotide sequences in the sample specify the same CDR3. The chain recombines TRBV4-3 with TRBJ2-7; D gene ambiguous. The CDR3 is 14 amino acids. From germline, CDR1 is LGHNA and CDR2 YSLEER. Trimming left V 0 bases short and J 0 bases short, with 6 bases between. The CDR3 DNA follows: TGCGCCAGCAGCCAAGAAGACTCCTCCTACGAGCAGTACTTC. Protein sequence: CASSQEDSSYEQYF.

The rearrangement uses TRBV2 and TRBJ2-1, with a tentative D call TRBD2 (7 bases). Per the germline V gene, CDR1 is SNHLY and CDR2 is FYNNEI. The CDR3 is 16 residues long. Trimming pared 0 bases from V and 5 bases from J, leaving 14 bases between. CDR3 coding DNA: TGTGCCAGCAGTGAAGCGGGGCGGGGGCCGCACAATGAGCAGTTCTTC. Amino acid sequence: CASSEAGRGPHNEQFF.

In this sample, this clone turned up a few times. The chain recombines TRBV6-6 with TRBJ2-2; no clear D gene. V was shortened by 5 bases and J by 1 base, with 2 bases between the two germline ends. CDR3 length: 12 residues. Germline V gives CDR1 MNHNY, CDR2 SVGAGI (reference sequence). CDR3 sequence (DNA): TGTGCCAGCAGTAAGAACACCGGGGAGCTGTTTTTT. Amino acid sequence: CASSKNTGELFF.

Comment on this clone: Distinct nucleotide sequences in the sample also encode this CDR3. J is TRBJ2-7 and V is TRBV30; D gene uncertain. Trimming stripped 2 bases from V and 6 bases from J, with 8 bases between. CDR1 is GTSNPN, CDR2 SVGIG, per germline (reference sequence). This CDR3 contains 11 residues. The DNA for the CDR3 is TGTGCCTGGAGTCCGGCCGGCGAGCAGTACTTC. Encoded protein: CAWSPAGEQYF.

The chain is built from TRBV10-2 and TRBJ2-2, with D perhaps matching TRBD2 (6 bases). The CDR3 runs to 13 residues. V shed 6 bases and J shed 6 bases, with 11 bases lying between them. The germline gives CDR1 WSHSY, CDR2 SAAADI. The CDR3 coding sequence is TGCGCCAGCAGCCCGGGGGTTGCCGGGGAGCTGTTTTTT. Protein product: CASSPGVAGELFF.

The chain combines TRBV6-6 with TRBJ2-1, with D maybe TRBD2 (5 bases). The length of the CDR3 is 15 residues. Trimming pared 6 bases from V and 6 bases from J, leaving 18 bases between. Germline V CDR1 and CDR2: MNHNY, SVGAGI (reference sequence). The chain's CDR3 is CASSNYKEGTNEQFF. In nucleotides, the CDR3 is TGTGCCAGCAGCAATTACAAAGAGGGAACCAATGAGCAGTTCTTC.

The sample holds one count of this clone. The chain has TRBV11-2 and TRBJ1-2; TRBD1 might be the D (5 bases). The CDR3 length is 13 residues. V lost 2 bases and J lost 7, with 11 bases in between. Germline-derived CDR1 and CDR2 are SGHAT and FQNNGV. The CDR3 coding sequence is TGTGCCAGCAGCTTAACGGGGCTGACTGGCTACACCTTC. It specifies CASSLTGLTGYTF.

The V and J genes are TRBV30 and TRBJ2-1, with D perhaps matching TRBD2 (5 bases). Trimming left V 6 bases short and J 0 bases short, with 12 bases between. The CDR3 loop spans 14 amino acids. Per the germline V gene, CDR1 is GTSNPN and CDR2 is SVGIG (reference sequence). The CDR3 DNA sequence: TGTGCCTGTCTTAGCGTTAGCTCCTACAATGAGCAGTTCTTC. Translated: CACLSVSSYNEQFF.

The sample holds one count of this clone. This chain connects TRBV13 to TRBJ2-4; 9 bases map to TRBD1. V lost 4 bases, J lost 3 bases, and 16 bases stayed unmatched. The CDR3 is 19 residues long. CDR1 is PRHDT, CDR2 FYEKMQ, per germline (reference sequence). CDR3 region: CASSYRFGTGRVGKNIQYF. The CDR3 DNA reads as TGTGCCAGCAGCTACCGCTTTGGGACAGGGAGAGTGGGCAAAAACATTCAGTACTTC.